These T cell receptor beta chains were read from a single sample in a study of T cell clonotyping in hematopoietic cell transplantation. Profiled with immunoSEQ multiplex PCR; TCRdb holds only in-frame clones, not every one. The data hold around 25,000 clones, with approximately 82% observed a single time. The sequencing here drew on peripheral blood mononuclear cells, taken before stem cell transplant. The receptors derive from a woman in her sixties with acute myeloid leukemia. Some clones in this sample may be carry-over from other donors' samples. Each CDR3 is given with its conserved first and last residue. The D gene is left open where the match is weak. Expanded clones get a size class; other rows say once, few or many, or leave the size out.

V: TRBV6-1
D: .
J: TRBJ1-2
size: .
DNA: TGTGCCAGCAGTCCCGGGGGCCCCTACGTCTATGGCTACACCTTC
CDR3: CASSPGGPYVYGYTF

V: TRBV7-8
D: TRBD2
J: TRBJ2-7
size: .
DNA: TGTGCCAGCAGCTTCGTGACTAGCGGGAGGGCCACCTACGAGCAGTACTTC
CDR3: CASSFVTSGRATYEQYF

V: TRBV4-3
D: .
J: TRBJ1-2
size: once
DNA: TGCGCCAGCAGCCAAGATGAAGGGTCTAGCGGCTACACCTTC
CDR3: CASSQDEGSSGYTF

V: TRBV29-1
D: TRBD2
J: TRBJ2-7
size: .
DNA: TGCAGCGTTGCTGCGGGAGGGGACGGCTACGAGCAGTACTTC
CDR3: CSVAAGGDGYEQYF

V: TRBV2
D: .
J: TRBJ2-7
size: .
DNA: TGTGCCAGCAAAGACGGTCCCTACGAGCAGTACTTC
CDR3: CASKDGPYEQYF

V: TRBV4-1
D: .
J: TRBJ2-2
size: .
DNA: TGCGCCAGCAGCCTTCGCGGGGGCTCCGGGGAGCTGTTTTTT
CDR3: CASSLRGGSGELFF

V: TRBV9
D: .
J: TRBJ2-7
size: .
DNA: TGTGCCAGCAGCCTCCAGGTGGGCTACGAGCAGTACTTC
CDR3: CASSLQVGYEQYF

V: TRBV6-5
D: TRBD1
J: TRBJ1-1
size: once
DNA: TGTGCCAGCAGTAGATTTGACAGGGGATGGACTGAAGCTTTCTTT
CDR3: CASSRFDRGWTEAFF

V: TRBV11-2
D: .
J: TRBJ1-1
size: .
DNA: TGTGCCAGCAGCTTGCAGGGCATCGTGCCTGAAGCTTTCTTT
CDR3: CASSLQGIVPEAFF

V: TRBV7-9
D: .
J: TRBJ2-7
size: .
DNA: TGTGCCAGCAGCTTAGGAACACTGTCACTTCTTTCGAGCGAGCAGTACTTC
CDR3: CASSLGTLSLLSSEQYF

V: TRBV19
D: .
J: TRBJ1-3
size: .
DNA: TGTGCCAGCGGAACAGGGCAAACGTTTGGAAACACCATATATTTT
CDR3: CASGTGQTFGNTIYF

V: TRBV28
D: .
J: TRBJ2-5
size: .
DNA: TGTGCCAGCAGTTTAGGGGGAACCCAAGAGACCCAGTACTTC
CDR3: CASSLGGTQETQYF

V: TRBV7-6
D: TRBD1
J: TRBJ1-2
size: .
DNA: TGTGCCAGCAGCTTAGAAGGGACAGCAACTAACTATGGCTACTCCTTC
CDR3: CASSLEGTATNYGYSF

V: TRBV11-2
D: .
J: TRBJ2-5
size: .
DNA: TGTGCCAGCAGCCCCCAAAATCAGTACTTC
CDR3: CASSPQNQYF

V: TRBV6-4
D: TRBD1
J: TRBJ1-1
size: .
DNA: TGTGCCAGCAGTGACATACAGGGGAGAGCTTTCTTT
CDR3: CASSDIQGRAFF

V: TRBV5-1
D: TRBD1
J: TRBJ2-3
size: .
DNA: TGCGCCACCCGCCGCCAGGGGGCAGGGGATACGCAGTATTTT
CDR3: CATRRQGAGDTQYF

V: TRBV28
D: .
J: TRBJ2-7
size: .
DNA: TGTGCCACCAAGGACAAGCCCTACGAGCAGTACTTC
CDR3: CATKDKPYEQYF

V: TRBV2
D: TRBD1
J: TRBJ1-6
size: .
DNA: TGTGCCAGCAGGCGCGACCGGACAGGGCGGGGTTCACCCCTCCACTTT
CDR3: CASRRDRTGRGSPLHF

V: TRBV7-2
D: .
J: TRBJ2-1
size: once
DNA: TGTGCCAGCAGCTTAAGGCGTTCTCAAAGGAGCTCCTACAATGAGCAGTTCTTC
CDR3: CASSLRRSQRSSYNEQFF

V: TRBV9
D: TRBD2
J: TRBJ2-1
size: .
DNA: TGTGCCAGCAGCGTAGTACTAGCGGGAGGAATCTCCTACAATGAGCAGTTCTTC
CDR3: CASSVVLAGGISYNEQFF

V: TRBV19
D: .
J: TRBJ2-2
size: .
DNA: TGTGCCAGTAGGGGGTCAGAGCTTTTCACCGGGGAGCTGTTTTTT
CDR3: CASRGSELFTGELFF

V: TRBV4-3
D: .
J: TRBJ2-6
size: .
DNA: TGCGCCAGCAGCCAAGATATTGGGGCTGGGGCCAACGTCCTGACTTTC
CDR3: CASSQDIGAGANVLTF

V: TRBV7-9
D: TRBD1
J: TRBJ2-7
size: .
DNA: TGTGCCAGCAGCCACAGGGGTTCCTACGAGCAGTACTTC
CDR3: CASSHRGSYEQYF

V: TRBV9
D: .
J: TRBJ2-2
size: few
DNA: TGTGCCAGCAGCGTTCGGACCGGGGAGCTGTTTTTT
CDR3: CASSVRTGELFF